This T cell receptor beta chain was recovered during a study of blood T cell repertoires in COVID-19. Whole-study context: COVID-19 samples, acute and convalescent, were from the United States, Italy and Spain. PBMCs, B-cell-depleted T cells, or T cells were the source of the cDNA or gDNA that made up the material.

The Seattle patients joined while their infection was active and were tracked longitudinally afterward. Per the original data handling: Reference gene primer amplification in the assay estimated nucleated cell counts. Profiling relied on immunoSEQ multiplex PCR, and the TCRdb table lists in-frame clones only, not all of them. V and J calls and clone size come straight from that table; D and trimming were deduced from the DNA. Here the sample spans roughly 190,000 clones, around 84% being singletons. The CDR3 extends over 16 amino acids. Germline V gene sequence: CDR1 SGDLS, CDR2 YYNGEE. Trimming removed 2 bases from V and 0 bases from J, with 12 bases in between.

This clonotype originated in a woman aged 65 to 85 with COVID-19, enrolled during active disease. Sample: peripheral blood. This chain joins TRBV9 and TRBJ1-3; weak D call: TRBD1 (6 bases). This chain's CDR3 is CASSVETGYSGNTIYF. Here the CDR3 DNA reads TGTGCCAGCAGCGTTGAGACAGGCTACTCTGGAAACACCATATATTTT.